Sequencing of this T cell receptor (beta chain) was carried out in a study of blood T cell repertoires in COVID-19. The CDR3 loop spans 13 amino acids. CDR1 is SGHTA and CDR2 is FQGTGA in the germline V gene. With 5 bases clipped from V and 6 bases from J, the junction kept 4 bases outside the gene matches. In the original analysis: Scientists estimated how many nucleated cells there were by amplifying reference gene primers. Profiled with immunoSEQ multiplex PCR; TCRdb holds only in-frame clones, not every one. Clone size and V and J calls were adopted from that table, with D and trimming inferred from the DNA. The data show approximately 150,000 clones, approximately 90% seen once.

The chain couples TRBV7-3 to TRBJ2-1; 7 nucleotides line up with TRBD1. The sample taken for sequencing was peripheral blood. This TCR was recovered from a man aged 45 to 65 who had recovered from COVID-19. This CDR3 is CASSVDRANEQFF. The CDR3 DNA sequence: TGTGCCAGCAGCGTTGACAGGGCCAATGAGCAGTTCTTC.